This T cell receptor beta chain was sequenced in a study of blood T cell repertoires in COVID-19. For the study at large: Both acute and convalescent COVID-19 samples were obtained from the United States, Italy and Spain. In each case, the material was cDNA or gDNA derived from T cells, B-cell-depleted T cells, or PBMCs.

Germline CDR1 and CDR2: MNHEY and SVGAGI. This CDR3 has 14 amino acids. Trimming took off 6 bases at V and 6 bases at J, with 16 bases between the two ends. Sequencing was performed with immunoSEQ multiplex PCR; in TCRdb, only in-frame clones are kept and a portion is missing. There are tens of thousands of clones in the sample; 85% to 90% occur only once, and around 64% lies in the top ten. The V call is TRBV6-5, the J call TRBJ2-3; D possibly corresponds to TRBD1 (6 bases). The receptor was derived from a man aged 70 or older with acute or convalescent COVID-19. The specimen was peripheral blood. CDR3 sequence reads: CASSPSGTFDTQYF. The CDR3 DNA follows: TGTGCCAGCAGCCCATCCGGGACATTCGATACGCAGTATTTT.